The 20 T cell receptor beta chains below all came from one sample that was sequenced in a study of regulatory T cells in long-lasting Graves disease. Investigators prepared the TCR beta libraries by applying iRepertoire HTBI primers and Arm-PCR of CDR3 regions. TCRdb processed the multiplex PCR reads anew with MiXCR; each CDR3 protein has one entry. The repertoire includes 400,000 to 450,000 distinct CDR3 sequences, about a sixth of them detected once, and around a tenth sits in the top ten. Stated time point: newly diagnosed GD, antithyroid drugs for less than 3 months. Preparation of the TCR library used RNA extracted from PBMCs. These sequences were also reported in another study, on T cells in Graves' hyperthyroidism and ophthalmopathy.

The sample was peripheral blood mononuclear cells (PBMCs), taken at new diagnosis, from a patient treated with antithyroid drugs. The receptors stem from a woman aged 25-40 years with Graves disease.

Many counts were recorded for this clonotype. The chain links TRBV7-9 to TRBJ2-5; 7 bases are a match to TRBD1. With 7 bases clipped from V and 2 bases from J, the junction kept 7 bases outside the gene matches. This CDR3 comprises 14 residues. CDR1 is SEHNR and CDR2 is FQNEAQ in the germline V gene (reference sequence). Here the CDR3 reads CASKRGQIQETQYF. DNA for the CDR3: TGTGCCAGCAAAAGGGGGCAGATTCAAGAGACCCAGTACTTC.

The CDR3 DNA reads TGTGCCAGCAGCTTCCGGACCCGGGACAGGGGGCTAAGTTCTGGAAACACCATATATTTT. Translated: CASSFRTRDRGLSSGNTIYF. V is TRBV7-2 and J is TRBJ1-3; 12 bases fit TRBD1. The CDR3 totals 20 residues. Germline loops: CDR1 SGHTA, CDR2 FQGNSA. Germline trimming cut 3 bases from V and 1 base from J; bases unmatched to any gene: 13.

This clonotype was found many times. The chain is built from TRBV29-1 and TRBJ2-3; TRBD2 agrees at 9 bases. V dropped 1 base and J dropped 3; count of bases not matched to a gene: 5. This CDR3 is 15 amino acids long. Germline CDR1 is SQVTM and CDR2 is ANQGSEA. This CDR3 reads CSVEGSSGATDTQYF. The CDR3 DNA reads TGCAGCGTTGAAGGTTCTAGCGGGGCAACAGATACGCAGTATTTT.

This clonotype was seen repeatedly, ten times or more. This chain joins TRBV20-1 and TRBJ1-5; TRBD1 matches at 7 bases. V dropped 2 bases and J dropped 6; count of bases not matched to a gene: 10. This CDR3 has 15 amino acids. The germline V gene has CDR1 DFQATT and CDR2 SNEGSKA (reference sequence). CDR3 DNA sequence: TGCAGTGCTAGACCGACAGGGTCATCGGGTCAGCCCCAGCATTTT. Translated, it gives CSARPTGSSGQPQHF.

Comment on this clonotype: A read error is possible here, since a much larger clone lies one base away. The chain couples TRBV5-1 to TRBJ2-7; 10 bases are a match to TRBD1. Trimming removed 3 bases from V and 5 bases from J; junction bases left unmatched: 20. The germline CDR1 and CDR2 sequences are SGHRS and YFSETQ. This CDR3 contains 19 residues. CDR3 in amino acids: CASSWDRDRGLCDANEQYF. The CDR3 DNA follows: TGCGCCAGCAGCTGGGACCGGGACAGGGGCCTCTGTGACGCTAACGAGCAGTACTTC.

This sequence joins TRBV10-3 and TRBJ2-1; TRBD2 agrees at 9 bases. CDR1 is ENHRY and CDR2 is SYGVKD in the germline V gene. V lost 9 bases, J lost 3 bases, and 6 bases stayed unmatched. The CDR3 loop spans 14 amino acids. CDR3 DNA: TGTGCCATAACAGCGGGAGGACACTACAATGAGCAGTTCTTC. This sequence encodes CAITAGGHYNEQFF.

This clonotype was recorded at least ten times. The V call is TRBV11-2, the J call TRBJ2-2; D is perhaps TRBD1 or TRBD2 (5 bases each). The CDR3 sequence is 17 residues long. The V and J ends lost 0 bases and 4 bases respectively, with 15 bases between them. The V gene's germline CDR1 is SGHAT and CDR2 FQNNGV. For the CDR3, the DNA is TGTGCCAGCAGCTTAGAGGGGACGGCTCTAGTCACCGGGGAGCTGTTTTTT. Its translation: CASSLEGTALVTGELFF. The entire variable domain, with the rest obtained from reference TRBV11-2 and TRBJ2-2, is as follows: EAGVAQSPRYKIIEKRQSVAFWCNPISGHATLYWYQQILGQGPKLLIQFQNNGVVDDSQLPKDRFSAERLKGVDSTLKIQPAKLEDSAVYLCASSLEGTALVTGELFFGEGSRLTVL.

The table lists this clonotype with many counts. V gene TRBV7-2 combines with J gene TRBJ2-1; no clear D. Trimming took 3 bases from V and 1 from J, leaving 10 bases between them. The CDR3 spans 15 residues. Germline V gene sequence: CDR1 SGHTA, CDR2 FQGNSA. The CDR3 loop is CASSFGKVSYNEQFF. CDR3 bases: TGTGCCAGCAGCTTTGGTAAGGTTTCCTACAATGAGCAGTTCTTC.

The chain employs TRBV12-3 or TRBV12-4 and TRBJ1-6; 8 nucleotides agree with TRBD1. This CDR3 contains 14 residues. V shed 6 bases and J 7 bases; nucleotides not matched to a gene: 5. The CDR3 reads CASRGQGINSPLHF. The CDR3 bases are TGTGCCAGCAGAGGACAGGGTATCAATTCACCCCTCCACTTT.

This clonotype appeared many times. The chain has TRBV20-1 and TRBJ2-2; 9 bases match TRBD1. Germline trimming cut 5 bases from V and 3 bases from J; bases unmatched to any gene: 4. This CDR3 has 14 residues. CDR1 and CDR2 (germline): DFQATT, SNEGSKA (reference sequence). This CDR3 is CSAHRGLDTGELFF. CDR3 DNA sequence: TGCAGTGCTCACAGGGGGCTGGACACCGGGGAGCTGTTTTTT.

This clonotype was seen at least ten times. This chain links TRBV3-1 with TRBJ1-1; tentatively, D is TRBD1 (5 bases). Germline loops: CDR1 LGHDT, CDR2 YNNKEL (reference sequence). The CDR3 has 15 amino acids. The V gene lost 1 base and the J gene lost 5 bases, with 14 bases spanning the gap. CDR3 sequence: CASSQVRGLLTEAFF. The CDR3 DNA is TGTGCCAGCAGCCAAGTTAGGGGTCTGTTGACTGAAGCTTTCTTT.

This clonotype has only a few counts. This chain uses TRBV7-2 with TRBJ1-5, with no clear D. Germline V gives CDR1 SGHTA, CDR2 FQGNSA. The CDR3 loop spans 13 amino acids. V was pared by 3 bases and J by 2 bases, with 5 bases between. Here the CDR3 DNA reads TGTGCCAGCAGCTTCTTTCGCAATCAGCCCCAGCATTTT. It is translated as CASSFFRNQPQHF.

The CDR3 spells CASRASGLTGELFF. CDR3 nucleotides: TGCGCCAGCAGGGCTAGCGGACTTACCGGGGAGCTGTTTTTT. This rearrangement joins TRBV5-1 to TRBJ2-2; TRBD2 matches at 7 bases. This CDR3 contains 14 residues. Germline CDR1 and CDR2: SGHRS and YFSETQ. Germline trimming cut 5 bases from V and 5 bases from J; bases unmatched to any gene: 6.

This clonotype was counted ten times or more. The V gene is TRBV5-1, the J gene TRBJ1-3, with D unresolved. The V gene's germline CDR1 is SGHRS and CDR2 YFSETQ. This CDR3 has 15 amino acids. Trimming cost V 0 bases and J 4 bases, with 11 bases left between them. CDR3 region: CASSLVGSPGNTIYF. CDR3 nucleotides: TGCGCCAGCAGCTTGGTGGGCAGTCCCGGAAACACCATATATTTT.

This clonotype was seen more than once but under ten times. The rearrangement uses TRBV11-2 and TRBJ1-3; no firm D call. The V and J ends lost 2 bases and 0 bases respectively, with 8 bases between them. The CDR3 is 15 residues long. The germline V gene encodes CDR1 SGHAT and CDR2 FQNNGV. The CDR3: CASSLSQISGNTIYF. The CDR3 DNA sequence: TGTGCCAGCAGCTTATCGCAGATCTCTGGAAACACCATATATTTT.

This clonotype has ten or more counts. The V and J genes are TRBV5-4 and TRBJ2-7; 9 bases are shared with TRBD1. CDR3 length: 14 amino acids. The V gene's germline CDR1 is SGHNT and CDR2 YYREEE (reference sequence). V shed 8 bases, J shed 2 bases, and the junction held 8 bases outside the gene matches. The CDR3 loop reads CASTPGTGTYEQYF. CDR3 DNA sequence: TGTGCCAGTACCCCCGGGACAGGGACCTACGAGCAGTACTTC.

There are many counts of this clonotype. The rearrangement uses TRBV4-1 and TRBJ2-7; TRBD1 or TRBD2 may be the D gene (5 bases each). CDR3 length: 14 residues. Germline V gene sequence: CDR1 MGHRA, CDR2 YSYEKL. V dropped 0 bases and J dropped 4 bases, with 10 bases sitting between them. For the CDR3, the DNA is TGCGCCAGCAGCCAAGAGGGACGCCGATACGAGCAGTACTTC. Translating it yields CASSQEGRRYEQYF.

This clonotype was detected ten times or more. The rearrangement joins TRBV28 to TRBJ2-2, with 7 bases matching TRBD2. This CDR3 contains 15 residues. V lost 5 bases and J lost 4; bases outside the gene matches: 7. The germline V gene encodes CDR1 MDHEN and CDR2 SYDVKM. CDR3 DNA: TGTGCCAGCAGTGCGGGCGGGAGAGGCACCGGGGAGCTGTTTTTT. This encodes CASSAGGRGTGELFF.

This clonotype has a count of ten or more. The V gene is TRBV5-1, the J gene TRBJ2-1; 12 positions agree with TRBD2. CDR1 SGHRS and CDR2 YFSETQ come from the germline V gene. V lost 0 bases to trimming and J lost 8 bases; unmatched junction nucleotides: 9. CDR3 size: 17 residues. Here the CDR3 DNA reads TGCGCCAGCAGCTTGGGAACCGGGACTAGCGGGTGGGATGAGCAGTTCTTC. It specifies CASSLGTGTSGWDEQFF. Using reference TRBV5-1 and TRBJ2-1 for the parts outside the CDR3, the full variable domain is KAGVTQTPRYLIKTRGQQVTLSCSPISGHRSVSWYQQTPGQGLQFLFEYFSETQRNKGNFPGRFSGRQFSNSRSEMNVSTLELGDSALYLCASSLGTGTSGWDEQFFGPGTRLTVL.

This clonotype was counted only a few times. V gene TRBV12-3 or TRBV12-4 combines with J gene TRBJ2-1; 9 bases agree with TRBD2. V shed 6 bases, J shed 4 bases, and the junction held 10 bases outside the gene matches. There are 16 residues in the CDR3. The CDR3 region is CASSPRSGRSYNEQFF. The DNA of the CDR3 is TGTGCCAGCAGCCCCAGAAGCGGGAGGAGTTACAATGAGCAGTTCTTC.